The next 26 T cell receptor beta chains were all read from a single sample in a study of beta chain features in type 1 diabetes. What was sequenced were expressed TCRB transcripts, since all of the isolated RNA had been reverse transcribed. Data came from immunoSEQ multiplex PCR; TCRdb stores just in-frame clones and leaves some out. Here the sample spans hundreds of thousands of clones, around a sixth being singletons. Material for sequencing was naive CD4+ T cells from blood. The receptors shown here come from a man younger than 35 in good health.

This clone turned up a few times. The chain couples TRBV10-3 to TRBJ2-7; 10 nucleotides match TRBD1. Germline lookup yields CDR1 ENHRY and CDR2 SYGVKD. This CDR3 is built from 13 residues. The V and J ends lost 10 bases and 2 bases, in that order; junction bases with no gene match: 5. The CDR3 here is CATQTGGTYEQYF. The CDR3 bases are TGTGCCACCCAGACAGGGGGCACCTACGAGCAGTACTTC.

This rearrangement joins TRBV7-3 to TRBJ1-1; D possibly corresponds to TRBD1 (5 bases). Germline-derived CDR1 and CDR2 are SGHTA and FQGTGA. This CDR3 region has 13 residues. The germline V and J ends were trimmed by 1 base and 3 bases, with 6 bases remaining between them. CDR3 sequence (DNA): TGTGCCAGCAGCTTAAGCAGGGACACTGAAGCTTTCTTT. Encoded protein: CASSLSRDTEAFF. The whole variable domain, remainder taken from reference TRBV7-3 and TRBJ1-1, is GAGVSQTPSNKVTEKGKYVELRCDPISGHTALYWYRQSLGQGPEFLIYFQGTGAADDSGLPNDRFFAVRPEGSVSTLKIQRTERGDSAVYLCASSLSRDTEAFFGQGTRLTVV.

This clone has only a few counts. The chain recombines TRBV4-3 with TRBJ2-2; the D gene is possibly TRBD1 (6 bases). Trimming removed 4 bases from V and 7 bases from J, with 10 bases in between. CDR3 length: 13 residues. Germline CDR1 is LGHNA and CDR2 is YSLEER. Here the CDR3 DNA reads TGCGCCAGCAGCCTCGGACAGATCGGGGAGCTGTTTTTT. Encoded protein: CASSLGQIGELFF.

The V gene is TRBV7-3, the J gene TRBJ2-1; D possibly uses TRBD1 or TRBD2 (5 bases each). With 5 bases removed from V and 13 bases from J, the gap between germline ends came to 21 bases. Germline V gene sequence: CDR1 SGHTA, CDR2 FQGTGA. The CDR3 totals 14 residues. In nucleotides, the CDR3 is TGTGCCAGCAGCCAGACCCTCGTGAGGGGATCTCAGTTCTTC. It specifies CASSQTLVRGSQFF. The full variable domain, its missing parts supplied by reference TRBV7-3 and TRBJ2-1, is GAGVSQTPSNKVTEKGKYVELRCDPISGHTALYWYRQSLGQGPEFLIYFQGTGAADDSGLPNDRFFAVRPEGSVSTLKIQRTERGDSAVYLCASSQTLVRGSQFFGPGTRLTVL.

This chain connects TRBV14 to TRBJ2-1, with D tentatively TRBD2 (6 bases). The CDR3 sequence is 14 residues long. The V gene lost 4 bases and the J gene lost 3 bases, with 10 bases spanning the gap. The V gene's germline CDR1 is SGHDN and CDR2 FVKESK. The CDR3 nucleotides are TGTGCCAGCAGCCTTTGGAGGGGCTACAATGAGCAGTTCTTC. It translates to CASSLWRGYNEQFF.

CDR3 nucleotide sequence: TGTGCTAGTGGTTTGGTACTCCAGGGACAGGGGGCAGATACGCAGTATTTT. Its translation is CASGLVLQGQGADTQYF. V is TRBV12-5 and J is TRBJ2-3; 11 nucleotides line up with TRBD1. The J segment lost 4 bases and the V segment lost 0 bases, leaving 6 bases of the junction unmatched. Germline V gene sequence: CDR1 LGHNT, CDR2 FRNRAP. The CDR3 totals 17 residues.

This clone was observed a few times. V is TRBV15 and J is TRBJ2-7; D gene ambiguous. The CDR3 covers 14 residues. Trimming pared 3 bases from V and 1 base from J, leaving 10 bases between. Per the germline V gene, CDR1 is LNHNV and CDR2 is YYDKDF (reference sequence). This CDR3 reads CATSRTGPSYEQYF. Here the CDR3 DNA reads TGTGCCACCAGCAGGACCGGGCCGTCCTACGAGCAGTACTTC.

This clone was found a few times. The rearrangement links TRBV4-3 to TRBJ2-5, with TRBD1 as a possible D gene (6 bases). Between the trimmed V and J ends, which lost 6 bases and 3 bases, there was a span of 11 bases. The V gene's germline CDR1 is LGHNA and CDR2 YSLEER. The CDR3 runs 13 residues. The CDR3 reads CASSQRTEETQYF. For the CDR3, the DNA is TGCGCCAGCAGTCAACGGACAGAAGAGACCCAGTACTTC.

This clone appeared a few times. This chain uses TRBV27 with TRBJ1-1, with D tentatively TRBD1 (6 bases). The CDR3 has 13 residues. V was cut by 5 bases and J by 10 bases, with 17 bases left in between. Per germline, CDR1 MNHEY and CDR2 SMNVEV (reference sequence). The chain's CDR3 is CASSLLGGAGAFF. In nucleotides, the CDR3 is TGTGCCAGCAGTCTCCTAGGGGGGGCCGGAGCTTTCTTT.

This clone was found a few times. J is TRBJ2-3 and V is TRBV9; TRBD2 matches at 11 bases. From germline, CDR1 is SGDLS and CDR2 YYNGEE. With 0 bases clipped from V and 8 bases from J, the junction kept 8 bases outside the gene matches. This CDR3 comprises 16 residues. Here the CDR3 reads CASSVEASGGPGTQYF. The CDR3 region has the DNA TGTGCCAGCAGCGTAGAGGCTAGCGGGGGGCCGGGTACGCAGTATTTT.

This chain links TRBV9 with TRBJ1-1; TRBD1 aligns across 8 bases. Looked up from germline, CDR1 is SGDLS and CDR2 is YYNGEE. CDR3 length: 13 residues. V shed 4 bases and J 4 bases; nucleotides not matched to a gene: 3. CDR3 DNA sequence: TGTGCCAGCAGCCGTACAGGGGGCACTGAAGCTTTCTTT. It yields the protein CASSRTGGTEAFF.

In its sample, this clone was seen a few times. The rearrangement links TRBV7-3 to TRBJ1-6, with D possibly TRBD1 on 6 matching bases. Trimming removed 6 bases at V and 7 bases at J, with 16 bases between. Germline-derived CDR1 and CDR2 are SGHTA and FQGTGA. The CDR3 spans 15 residues. DNA for the CDR3: TGTGCCAGCAGACCCGCAGGGGACCTCAATTCACCCCTCCACTTT. As protein: CASRPAGDLNSPLHF.

The rearrangement links TRBV4-2 to TRBJ2-5; D call uncertain. Germline CDR1 and CDR2: LGHNA and YNFKEQ. There are 14 residues in the CDR3. The V gene lost 0 bases and the J gene lost 1 base, with 6 bases spanning the gap. CDR3 in amino acids: CASSQDASQETQYF. For the CDR3, the DNA is TGTGCCAGCAGCCAAGATGCCAGCCAAGAGACCCAGTACTTC.

This clone was found a few times. This chain uses TRBV7-2 with TRBJ1-1; D gene uncertain. Trimming stripped 6 bases from V and 1 base from J, with 18 bases between. This CDR3 is built from 16 residues. CDR1 is SGHTA and CDR2 is FQGNSA in the germline V gene. CDR3 protein: CASRPDFSLGNTEAFF. CDR3 nucleotide sequence: TGTGCCAGCAGGCCGGATTTCTCGTTAGGGAACACTGAAGCTTTCTTT.

As to this clone: This sample also contains other DNA sequences that code for the same CDR3. The rearrangement joins TRBV9 to TRBJ2-7; either TRBD1 or TRBD2 may supply D (6 bases each). The CDR3 sequence is 14 residues long. The ends were cut back, 4 bases at V and 0 bases at J, with 11 bases in the middle. Germline-derived CDR1 and CDR2 are SGDLS and YYNGEE. CDR3 DNA sequence: TGTGCCAGCAGCTTAGGGGGGTCCTCCTACGAGCAGTACTTC. Amino acids: CASSLGGSSYEQYF.

This clone has just a few counts. This chain links TRBV9 with TRBJ2-5; D may be TRBD1 or TRBD2 (5 bases each). From germline, CDR1 is SGDLS and CDR2 YYNGEE. This CDR3 has 14 amino acids. Trimming removed 3 bases at V and 5 bases at J, with 14 bases between. The CDR3 DNA reads TGTGCCAGCAGCGCCGGGACCACAAGGGAGACCCAGTACTTC. Amino acids: CASSAGTTRETQYF.

Only a few counts were recorded for this clone. The chain links TRBV27 to TRBJ1-1; tentative D call: TRBD1 (5 bases). CDR1 and CDR2 (germline): MNHEY, SMNVEV (reference sequence). Between the trimmed V and J ends, which lost 8 bases and 4 bases, there was a span of 17 bases. This CDR3 has 14 residues. The CDR3 DNA reads TGTGCCAGCTCGACCGGGAGGGGTAGCACTGAAGCTTTCTTT. Its translation: CASSTGRGSTEAFF.

The chain employs TRBV10-3 and TRBJ2-7; D might be TRBD1 or TRBD2, each matching 5 bases. Germline V gene data show CDR1 as ENHRY and CDR2 as SYGVKD. The CDR3 runs 16 residues. Trimming pared 0 bases from V and 2 bases from J, leaving 14 bases between. For the CDR3, the DNA is TGTGCCATCAGTGAGTCCTCCGGGACCGGGGCCTACGAGCAGTACTTC. Its translation: CAISESSGTGAYEQYF.

The rearrangement joins TRBV19 to TRBJ1-2; D is undetermined. Looked up from germline, CDR1 is LNHDA and CDR2 is SQIVND (reference sequence). Trimming cost V 5 bases and J 0 bases, with 13 bases left between them. The length of the CDR3 is 15 residues. As DNA, the CDR3 is TGTGCCAGTAGTCAAGAATTTGGGGCTAACTATGGCTACACCTTC. Translating it yields CASSQEFGANYGYTF.

The rearrangement joins TRBV5-1 to TRBJ2-3; 11 nucleotides match TRBD2. This CDR3 contains 19 residues. Germline-derived CDR1 and CDR2 are SGHRS and YFSETQ. The V segment lost 0 bases and the J segment 1 base; nucleotides outside the gene matches: 10. The CDR3 DNA is TGCGCCAGCAGCTTGGAACTAGCGGGGGCCCGACGGGGCACAGATACGCAGTATTTT. It yields the protein CASSLELAGARRGTDTQYF.

Note on this clone: The sample carries other DNA sequences with the same CDR3. The rearrangement links TRBV27 to TRBJ2-2, with D hard to call. Germline V lookup: CDR1 MNHEY, CDR2 SMNVEV (reference sequence). Trimming took off 0 bases at V and 1 base at J, with 3 bases between the two ends. The CDR3 is 14 residues long. The CDR3 nucleotides are TGTGCCAGCAGTTTATCAGGGAACACCGGGGAGCTGTTTTTT. Amino acids: CASSLSGNTGELFF.

The chain links TRBV27 to TRBJ2-5, with TRBD2 matching 7 bases. Germline V lookup: CDR1 MNHEY, CDR2 SMNVEV (reference sequence). The CDR3 extends over 15 amino acids. J was trimmed by 3 bases and V by 0 bases; bases with no gene match: 4. For the CDR3, the DNA is TGTGCCAGCAGTTTATCTGGCCGGGGGGAAGAGACCCAGTACTTC. Translation: CASSLSGRGEETQYF.

V is TRBV7-2 and J is TRBJ2-3; the match to TRBD2 covers 11 bases. After removal of 5 bases from V and 3 bases from J, the junction contained 10 bases not matched to a gene. This CDR3 comprises 17 residues. In germline, CDR1 is SGHTA, CDR2 FQGNSA. CDR3 loop: CASSPRGSSGRTDTQYF. CDR3 in DNA: TGTGCCAGCAGCCCTCGGGGCTCTAGCGGGAGGACAGATACGCAGTATTTT.

V and J are TRBV7-2 and TRBJ2-7; D is possibly TRBD2 (6 bases). Looked up from germline, CDR1 is SGHTA and CDR2 is FQGNSA. The V end lost 5 bases, the J end lost 4 bases, and 18 bases lay between the germline ends. CDR3 length: 15 amino acids. The CDR3 region is CASSPNGGAPYEQYF. CDR3 sequence (DNA): TGTGCCAGCAGCCCTAACGGAGGGGCACCTTACGAGCAGTACTTC.

The chain has TRBV27 and TRBJ2-7; D gene uncertain. CDR1 and CDR2 (germline): MNHEY, SMNVEV (reference sequence). The CDR3 is 12 amino acids. V lost 6 bases and J 0 bases, leaving 6 bases between the germline ends. The CDR3 DNA reads TGTGCCAGCAGGCAGAGCTCCTACGAGCAGTACTTC. It encodes CASRQSSYEQYF.

This clone was seen more than once but under ten times. This chain uses TRBV10-3 with TRBJ1-1, with D possibly TRBD1 on 5 matching bases. This CDR3 is built from 13 residues. Trimming shortened V by 4 bases and J by 2 bases, and 8 bases separated the two germline ends. Germline lookup yields CDR1 ENHRY and CDR2 SYGVKD. The DNA for the CDR3 is TGTGCCATCAGTGGTGACAGCAACACTGAAGCTTTCTTT. Encoded protein: CAISGDSNTEAFF.